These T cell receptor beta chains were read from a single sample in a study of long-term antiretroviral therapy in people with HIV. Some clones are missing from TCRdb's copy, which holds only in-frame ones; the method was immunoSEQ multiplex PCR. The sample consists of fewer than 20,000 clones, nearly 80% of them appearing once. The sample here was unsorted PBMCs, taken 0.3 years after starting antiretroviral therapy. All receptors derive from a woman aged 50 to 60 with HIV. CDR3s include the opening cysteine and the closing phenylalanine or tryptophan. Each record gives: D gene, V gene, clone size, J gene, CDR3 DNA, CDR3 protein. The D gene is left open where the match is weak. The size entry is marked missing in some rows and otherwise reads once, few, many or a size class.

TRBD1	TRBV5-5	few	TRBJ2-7	TGTGCCAGCAGCCCCAGACAGGGCTACGAGCAGTACTTC	CASSPRQGYEQYF
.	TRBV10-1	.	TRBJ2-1	TGCGCCAGCAGTGGCCCAGGGAATGAGCAGTTCTTC	CASSGPGNEQFF
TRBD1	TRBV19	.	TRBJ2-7	TGTGCCAGTAGTCCCGGGACAGGGCCCTACGAGCAGTACTTC	CASSPGTGPYEQYF
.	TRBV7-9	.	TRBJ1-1	TGTGCCAGCAGCTTAGCGCTAGGGGGAGGGCACACTGAAGCTTTCTTT	CASSLALGGGHTEAFF
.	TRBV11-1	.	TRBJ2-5	TGTGCCAGCAGCTTACAGGAAGAGACCCAGTACTTC	CASSLQEETQYF
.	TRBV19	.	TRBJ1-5	TGTGCCAGTAGTATCAGCGGGCTACAATCAGCCCAGCATTTT	CASSISGLQSAQHF
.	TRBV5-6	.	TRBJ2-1	TGTGCCAGCAGCTTGTTCGCGGGGAGCTCCTACAATGAGCAGTTCTTC	CASSLFAGSSYNEQFF
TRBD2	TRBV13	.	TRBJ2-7	TGTGCCAGCAGCTTAGGAGGGACTAGCCCCGAGCAGTACTTC	CASSLGGTSPEQYF
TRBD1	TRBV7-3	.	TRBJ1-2	TGTGCCAGCAGCTCACTGACAGGGGGTGGCTACACCTTC	CASSSLTGGGYTF
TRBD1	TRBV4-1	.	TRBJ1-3	TGCGCCAGCAGCTCACAAGCCGGGACAGCTGGAAACACCATATATTTT	CASSSQAGTAGNTIYF
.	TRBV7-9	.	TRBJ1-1	TGTGCCAGCAGCCCAGGAAGTATGAACACTGAAGCTTTCTTT	CASSPGSMNTEAFF
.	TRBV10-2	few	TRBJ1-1	TGCGCCAGCAGACCAGAGAACACTGAAGCTTTCTTT	CASRPENTEAFF
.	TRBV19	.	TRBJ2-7	TGTGCCAGTAGTAGCCTATTTGAGATCTACGAGCAGTACTTC	CASSSLFEIYEQYF
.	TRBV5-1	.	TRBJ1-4	TGCGCCAGCAGCTTAAACTATGAAAAACTGTTTTTT	CASSLNYEKLFF
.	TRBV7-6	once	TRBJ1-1	TGTGCCAGCAGCTCCATAGGGACGAGCACTGAAGCTTTCTTT	CASSSIGTSTEAFF
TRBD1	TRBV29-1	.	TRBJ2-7	TGCAGCGTCGGACAGGGACCGTCCTACGAGCAGTACTTC	CSVGQGPSYEQYF
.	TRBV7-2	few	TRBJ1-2	TGTGCCAGCAGCCTCGACAGGTCGTTGAATGGCTACACCTTC	CASSLDRSLNGYTF
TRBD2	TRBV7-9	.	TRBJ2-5	TGTGCCAGCAGCTTTTATAGCGGGGGACGCGAAGAGACCCAGTACTTC	CASSFYSGGREETQYF